The 16 T cell receptor beta chains in this list originate from one sample, sequenced in a study of shared clonotypes between healthy human individuals. The method was immunoSEQ multiplex PCR; TCRdb's version includes in-frame clones alone and lacks a portion of them. The table lists approximately 640,000 clones, less than 80% of them singletons, with about 2% in the top ten. The source material was memory CD4+ T cells sorted from blood. Subset in this sample: CD45RA-negative fraction. The receptors here all came from a woman in her 30s in good health.

The V and J genes are TRBV28 and TRBJ2-7, with 8 bases aligning to TRBD2. The J segment lost 4 bases and the V segment lost 6 bases, leaving 8 bases of the junction unmatched. The CDR3 sequence is 14 residues long. The germline CDR1 and CDR2 sequences are MDHEN and SYDVKM. CDR3 coding DNA: TGTGCCAGCAGCCCAGCGGGGGAGGCTTACGAGCAGTACTTC. This encodes CASSPAGEAYEQYF.

The chain combines TRBV5-1 with TRBJ1-1, with 9 bases matching TRBD1. Germline V lookup: CDR1 SGHRS, CDR2 YFSETQ. The CDR3 is made up of 15 amino acids. V lost 0 bases, J lost 4 bases, and 4 bases stayed unmatched. For the CDR3, the DNA is TGCGCCAGCAGCTTGGACAGGGGGCTGGTCACTGAAGCTTTCTTT. Protein sequence: CASSLDRGLVTEAFF. Looking up the rest from reference TRBV5-1 and TRBJ1-1 gives the full variable domain: KAGVTQTPRYLIKTRGQQVTLSCSPISGHRSVSWYQQTPGQGLQFLFEYFSETQRNKGNFPGRFSGRQFSNSRSEMNVSTLELGDSALYLCASSLDRGLVTEAFFGQGTRLTVV.

This clone was seen only a few times. The sample holds other DNA sequences that translate to the same CDR3. The J gene is TRBJ2-1, the V gene TRBV2; 10 bases fit TRBD2. This CDR3 is built from 14 residues. Germline V CDR1 and CDR2: SNHLY, FYNNEI. V shed 7 bases, J shed 2 bases, and the junction held 2 bases outside the gene matches. CDR3: CASTGLAAYNEQFF. In DNA, the CDR3 is TGTGCCAGCACTGGACTAGCGGCCTACAATGAGCAGTTCTTC. The whole variable domain, filled in from reference TRBV2 and TRBJ2-1, reads EPEVTQTPSHQVTQMGQEVILRCVPISNHLYFYWYRQILGQKVEFLVSFYNNEISEKSEIFDDQFSVERPDGSNFTLKIRSTKLEDSAMYFCASTGLAAYNEQFFGPGTRLTVL.

This rearrangement joins TRBV2 to TRBJ2-7; weak D call: TRBD2 (5 bases). Per germline, CDR1 SNHLY and CDR2 FYNNEI. Trimming left V 5 bases short and J 0 bases short, with 11 bases between. This CDR3 spans 14 amino acids. As DNA, the CDR3 is TGTGCCAGCAGTCGGGGTGAGAGCTCCTACGAGCAGTACTTC. Its protein is CASSRGESSYEQYF.

This chain joins TRBV4-2 and TRBJ2-1; 7 bases are shared with TRBD2. Germline assignment: CDR1 LGHNA and CDR2 YNFKEQ. The CDR3 is 17 residues long. V shed 2 bases, J shed 0 bases, and the junction held 7 bases outside the gene matches. CDR3 loop: CASSQTTLADSYNEQFF. The DNA of the CDR3 is TGTGCCAGCAGCCAAACTACTCTAGCGGACTCCTACAATGAGCAGTTCTTC.

The rearrangement links TRBV28 to TRBJ1-2; D is uncertain. V shed 2 bases and J shed 4 bases, with 8 bases lying between them. The CDR3 is made up of 13 amino acids. The germline CDR1 and CDR2 sequences are MDHEN and SYDVKM. The CDR3 sequence is CASSLVGFYGYTF. The CDR3 DNA reads as TGTGCCAGCAGTTTAGTTGGATTCTATGGCTACACCTTC.

J is TRBJ2-1 and V is TRBV15; TRBD2 aligns across 7 bases. The germline V gene encodes CDR1 LNHNV and CDR2 YYDKDF (reference sequence). V shed 1 base, J shed 1 base, and the junction held 1 base outside the gene matches. The CDR3 has 15 residues. The CDR3 protein is CATSRGRESYNEQFF. The CDR3 nucleotides read TGTGCCACCAGCAGAGGGCGGGAGTCCTACAATGAGCAGTTCTTC.

The J gene is TRBJ1-5, the V gene TRBV19; possible D gene TRBD1, 5 bases. This CDR3 is built from 15 residues. Between the trimmed V and J ends, which lost 5 bases and 4 bases, there was a span of 15 bases. Germline loops: CDR1 LNHDA, CDR2 SQIVND (reference sequence). The CDR3 nucleotides are TGTGCCAGTAGTCCCGTGGGGGGTTGGAATCAGCCCCAGCATTTT. Translation: CASSPVGGWNQPQHF.

The chain is built from TRBV7-9 and TRBJ2-1; 9 nucleotides line up with TRBD2. CDR1 is SEHNR and CDR2 is FQNEAQ in the germline V gene (reference sequence). The CDR3 length is 16 residues. Trimming cost V 4 bases and J 4 bases; bases outside gene matches: 8. Written as DNA, the CDR3 is TGTGCCAGCAGCTCGTGGGGGCTAGCGGGGTACAATGAGCAGTTCTTC. Protein sequence: CASSSWGLAGYNEQFF. The full variable domain, its missing parts supplied by reference TRBV7-9 and TRBJ2-1, is DTGVSQNPRHKITKRGQNVTFRCDPISEHNRLYWYRQTLGQGPEFLTYFQNEAQLEKSRLLSDRFSAERPKGSFSTLEIQRTEQGDSAMYLCASSSWGLAGYNEQFFGPGTRLTVL.

This clone has just one count. The chain is built from TRBV28 and TRBJ2-5; D perhaps matches TRBD2 (6 bases). Germline V gene sequence: CDR1 MDHEN, CDR2 SYDVKM. CDR3 length: 15 amino acids. V shed 7 bases and J shed 5 bases, with 20 bases lying between them. CDR3 loop: CASIVGTGEHETQYF. The CDR3 nucleotides read TGTGCCAGCATTGTAGGGACGGGGGAGCACGAGACCCAGTACTTC.

The V call is TRBV5-1, the J call TRBJ2-2; TRBD2 agrees at 10 bases. Germline trimming cut 3 bases from V and 0 bases from J; bases unmatched to any gene: 5. The germline V gene encodes CDR1 SGHRS and CDR2 YFSETQ. The CDR3 covers 17 residues. CDR3 bases: TGCGCCAGCAGCTGGAGGACTAGCGGAACGAACACCGGGGAGCTGTTTTTT. Its translation is CASSWRTSGTNTGELFF.

V usage is TRBV21-1 and J usage is TRBJ2-5; the DNA was not compared with TRBD1, the D call given in the table. TRBV21-1 is a documented pseudogene. This CDR3 contains 10 residues. The CDR3 DNA sequence: TGTGCCATTACACAGGGTTCTGGGTACTTC. Its protein product is CAITQGSGYF.

Comment on this clone: A much larger clone is a single base away; this may be a read error. The genes are TRBV7-3 and TRBJ2-1; 11 bases fit TRBD2. Losses at the gene ends were 5 bases for V and 2 bases for J; bases not matched to a gene: 2. The germline gives CDR1 SGHTA, CDR2 FQGTGA. This CDR3 spans 15 amino acids. CDR3 DNA sequence: TGTGCCAGCAGCGTGACTAGCGGGACCTACAATGAGCAGTTCTTC. Protein: CASSVTSGTYNEQFF.

In regard to this clone: Other DNA sequences of this sample code for an identical CDR3. The chain has TRBV7-9 and TRBJ2-5; 9 positions agree with TRBD1. J lost 2 bases, V lost 5 bases, and 3 bases had no gene match. Germline V CDR1 and CDR2: SEHNR, FQNEAQ (reference sequence). The CDR3 is 14 residues long. CDR3 loop: CASSPGQGQETQYF. CDR3 DNA: TGTGCCAGCAGCCCGGGACAGGGTCAAGAGACCCAGTACTTC.

V usage is TRBV5-1 and J usage is TRBJ2-1; D unclear. The germline V and J ends were trimmed by 0 bases and 9 bases, with 7 bases remaining between them. This CDR3 comprises 12 residues. Germline V gene lookup returns CDR1 SGHRS and CDR2 YFSETQ. In DNA form, the CDR3 reads TGCGCCAGCAGCTTGGTGGGCGCTGAGCAGTTCTTC. Protein product: CASSLVGAEQFF. Combining the CDR3 with reference TRBV5-1 and TRBJ2-1 gives the whole variable domain KAGVTQTPRYLIKTRGQQVTLSCSPISGHRSVSWYQQTPGQGLQFLFEYFSETQRNKGNFPGRFSGRQFSNSRSEMNVSTLELGDSALYLCASSLVGAEQFFGPGTRLTVL.

The chain uses TRBV30 and TRBJ2-1; TRBD1 matches 9 bases. Trimming cost V 8 bases and J 7 bases; bases outside gene matches: 3. This CDR3 contains 11 residues. The germline gives CDR1 GTSNPN, CDR2 SVGIG (reference sequence). The chain's CDR3 is CARGQGNEQFF. CDR3 nucleotide sequence: TGTGCCCGGGGACAGGGTAATGAGCAGTTCTTC.